Listed here are 2 T cell receptor beta chains from one sample, sequenced in a study of human T cells and chemical hapten exposure. MiXCR, applied by TCRdb to the RACE reads, yields one record per CDR3 protein. Of under 75,000 distinct CDR3 sequences in the sample, approximately 10% were seen once. Time point given: patch test 3, about 24 weeks after DPC sensitization. The treatment denotes: therapeutic diphenylcyclopropenone sensitization with weekly scalp DPC. The starting material was whole blood, obtained in connection with sensitization to the hapten diphenylcyclopropenone (DPC). The source of these receptors is a woman aged 50 to 65 with alopecia areata. Some clones in this sample may be carry-over from other donors' samples.

This clonotype was picked up many times. The genes are TRBV12-3 or TRBV12-4 and TRBJ1-1; D not resolved. The length of the CDR3 is 13 residues. V was clipped by 10 bases and J by 0 bases, with 12 bases between them. The CDR3 bases are TGTGCCACCACGGTCCGATTGAACACTGAAGCTTTCTTT. As protein: CATTVRLNTEAFF.

This clonotype was detected many times. J is TRBJ1-2 and V is TRBV19; 11 bases align to TRBD1. CDR1 is LNHDA and CDR2 is SQIVND in the germline V gene (reference sequence). The CDR3 length is 17 residues. V lost 3 bases to trimming and J lost 3 bases; unmatched junction nucleotides: 9. CDR3 DNA sequence: TGTGCCAGTAGTATCATGGCCACGGGACAGGGGGACTATGGCTACACCTTC. Protein product: CASSIMATGQGDYGYTF. Looking up the rest from reference TRBV19 and TRBJ1-2 gives the full variable domain: DGGITQSPKYLFRKEGQNVTLSCEQNLNHDAMYWYRQDPGQGLRLIYYSQIVNDFQKGDIAEGYSVSREKKESFPLTVTSAQKNPTAFYLCASSIMATGQGDYGYTFGSGTRLTVV.